Given below is one T cell receptor (beta chain) in context. The data originate from a study of T cells after yellow fever vaccination. TCRdb called the 5' RACE reads again in MiXCR, with one record for every CDR3 protein. In the table there are about 340,000 distinct CDR3 sequences, roughly 4% of which are singletons. Germline V gene lookup returns CDR1 SGHAT and CDR2 FQDESV (reference sequence). Trimming pared 3 bases from V and 2 bases from J, leaving 12 bases between. The CDR3 totals 15 residues. This sequence was found in a young man who received the YFV17D yellow fever vaccine. The sequencing here drew on PBMCs, taken 5 days after the yellow fever booster vaccination. J is TRBJ2-3 and V is TRBV11-1; D is ambiguous. The CDR3 region is CASSFSRVNTDTQYF. The CDR3, as DNA: TGTGCCAGCAGCTTTAGCCGGGTGAACACAGATACGCAGTATTTT.